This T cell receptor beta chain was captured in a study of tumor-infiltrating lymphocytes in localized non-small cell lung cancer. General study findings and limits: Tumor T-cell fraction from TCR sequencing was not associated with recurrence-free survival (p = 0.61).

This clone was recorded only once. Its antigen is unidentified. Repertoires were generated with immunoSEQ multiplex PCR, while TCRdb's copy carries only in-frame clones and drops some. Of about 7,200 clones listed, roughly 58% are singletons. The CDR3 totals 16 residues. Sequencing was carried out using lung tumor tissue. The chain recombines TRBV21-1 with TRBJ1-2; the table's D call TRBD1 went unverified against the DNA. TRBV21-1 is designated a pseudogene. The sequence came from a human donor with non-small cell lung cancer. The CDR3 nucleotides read TGTGCCAGCAGCAAAGCGCTTCAGGGCACAAGCTATGGCTACACCTTC. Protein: CASSKALQGTSYGYTF.